Sequencing of this T cell receptor (beta chain) was carried out in a study of response to subunit inactivated influenza vaccine. Findings of the study overall: New T cells are recruited in small numbers by each seasonal influenza vaccination, according to the authors' suggestion.

TCRdb redid the calling of the RT-PCR reads with MiXCR, one entry per CDR3 protein. The sample yields about 700,000 distinct CDR3 sequences, more than 11% seen once. Germline CDR1 reads LGHNA; CDR2 reads YNFKEQ. This CDR3 has 18 amino acids. V lost 0 bases to trimming and J lost 3 bases, with 18 bases between them. Concerning this clonotype itself: Its antigen is undetermined.

Sequenced material: PBMCs from blood, taken approximately 15 days before vaccination. The source of this sequence is a man between 45 and 60 years old who received an inactivated influenza vaccine. The chain is built from TRBV4-2 and TRBJ1-5; possible D gene TRBD1, 6 bases. In DNA form, the CDR3 reads TGTGCCAGCAGCCAAGATTCGTCCAGGGGTGGAAACAATCAGCCCCAGCATTTT. Its protein product is CASSQDSSRGGNNQPQHF.